Listed here are 22 T cell receptor beta chains from one sample, sequenced in a study of T cell responses to AZD1222 COVID-19 vaccine. Some clones are missing from TCRdb's copy, which holds only in-frame ones; the method was immunoSEQ multiplex PCR. Of about 80,000 clones listed, 80% to 90% are singletons. The source material was peripheral blood, sampled 28 days after the second AZD1222 dose. These receptors came from an adult who received the AZD1222 COVID-19 vaccine.

The rearrangement links TRBV19 to TRBJ2-7; no clear D gene. V lost 7 bases, J lost 2 bases, and 12 bases lay in between. Germline V gene sequence: CDR1 LNHDA, CDR2 SQIVND (reference sequence). This CDR3 is built from 13 residues. CDR3 bases: TGTGCCAGTAAAGAGACTTCAACCTACGAGCAGTACTTC. Encoded protein: CASKETSTYEQYF.

The chain has TRBV9 and TRBJ1-4; tentative D call: TRBD1 (6 bases). The germline V gene encodes CDR1 SGDLS and CDR2 YYNGEE. CDR3 size: 14 residues. Between the trimmed V and J ends, which lost 4 bases and 10 bases, there was a span of 17 bases. In DNA form, the CDR3 reads TGTGCCAGCAGCCCCCGGGACATACCAGGAAAACTGTTTTTT. Its protein product is CASSPRDIPGKLFF. The full variable domain, rest sourced from reference TRBV9 and TRBJ1-4, is DSGVTQTPKHLITATGQRVTLRCSPRSGDLSVYWYQQSLDQGLQFLIQYYNGEERAKGNILERFSAQQFPDLHSELNLSSLELGDSALYFCASSPRDIPGKLFFGSGTQLSVL.

The rearrangement uses TRBV28 and TRBJ1-2, with 8 bases fitting TRBD1. Germline V lookup: CDR1 MDHEN, CDR2 SYDVKM. V shed 4 bases and J 0 bases; nucleotides not matched to a gene: 13. The CDR3 contains 18 residues. CDR3 amino acids: CASSSHRDRSSPNYGYTF. The DNA of the CDR3 is TGTGCCAGCAGTTCACACCGGGACAGGAGCTCTCCTAACTATGGCTACACCTTC.

The rearrangement links TRBV2 to TRBJ1-5; weak D call: TRBD1 (5 bases). Germline V gene data show CDR1 as SNHLY and CDR2 as FYNNEI. With 4 bases removed from V and 2 bases from J, the gap between germline ends came to 9 bases. CDR3 length equals 14 residues. CDR3 in DNA: TGTGCCAGCAGTGTTAGAGGGGGCAATCAGCCCCAGCATTTT. Its translation is CASSVRGGNQPQHF.

This chain connects TRBV4-3 to TRBJ2-1, with 9 bases fitting TRBD1. V trimming: 0 bases; J trimming: 4 bases; junction bases outside the gene matches: 4. Germline V gene data show CDR1 as LGHNA and CDR2 as YSLEER. This CDR3 comprises 16 residues. CDR3 nucleotides: TGCGCCAGCAGCCAAGAAGACAGGGGGATTTACAATGAGCAGTTCTTC. It translates to CASSQEDRGIYNEQFF.

The chain is built from TRBV15 and TRBJ2-2; no clear D gene. Germline CDR1 LNHNV, CDR2 YYDKDF (reference sequence). The CDR3 runs 13 residues. V was shortened by 2 bases and J by 3 bases, with 4 bases between the two germline ends. CDR3: CATSRHYTGELFF. In DNA, the CDR3 is TGTGCCACCAGCAGACACTACACCGGGGAGCTGTTTTTT.

V and J are TRBV7-3 and TRBJ2-2, with D tentatively TRBD2 (5 bases). This CDR3 has 14 residues. Per germline, CDR1 SGHTA and CDR2 FQGTGA. With 6 bases removed from V and 2 bases from J, the gap between germline ends came to 10 bases. Written as DNA, the CDR3 is TGTGCCAGCAGGCGGGCGGCTAACACCGGGGAGCTGTTTTTT. It codes for CASRRAANTGELFF.

This rearrangement joins TRBV5-1 to TRBJ1-6, with D unresolved. The V end lost 5 bases, the J end lost 5 bases, and 17 bases lay between the germline ends. The CDR3 contains 16 residues. CDR1 SGHRS and CDR2 YFSETQ come from the germline V gene. The CDR3, as DNA: TGCGCCAGCAGGGCTATTATCCGGACGGATAATTCACCCCTCCACTTT. It is translated as CASRAIIRTDNSPLHF.

J is TRBJ1-2 and V is TRBV12-3 or TRBV12-4; TRBD1 agrees at 10 bases. V lost 5 bases, J lost 5 bases, and 2 bases stayed unmatched. The length of the CDR3 is 13 residues. The DNA of the CDR3 is TGTGCCAGCAGTCGGGGACAGGGGTATGGCTACACCTTC. This sequence encodes CASSRGQGYGYTF.

The genes are TRBV7-2 and TRBJ2-1; D is possibly TRBD1 (5 bases). The V gene's germline CDR1 is SGHTA and CDR2 FQGNSA. The CDR3 spans 13 residues. The V end was cut by 2 bases, the J end by 3 bases, with 5 bases between. In DNA form, the CDR3 reads TGTGCCAGCAGCTTACAGGGCTACAATGAGCAGTTCTTC. Amino acid sequence: CASSLQGYNEQFF.

The chain recombines TRBV4-1 with TRBJ2-1; perhaps TRBD2 as D (6 bases). Germline loops: CDR1 MGHRA, CDR2 YSYEKL. V lost 1 base, J lost 10 bases, and 8 bases lay in between. CDR3 length: 12 amino acids. The DNA for the CDR3 is TGCGCCAGCAGCCAAGTAGCGGAAGAGCAGTTCTTC. Translated: CASSQVAEEQFF.

The chain employs TRBV19 and TRBJ1-1; D gene ambiguous. The CDR3 covers 14 residues. Trimming cost V 5 bases and J 2 bases, with 12 bases left between them. From germline, CDR1 is LNHDA and CDR2 SQIVND (reference sequence). CDR3 sequence reads: CASSQASDNTEAFF. The CDR3 DNA follows: TGTGCCAGTAGTCAGGCGTCAGACAACACTGAAGCTTTCTTT.

The chain joins TRBV10-3 to TRBJ1-3; D is possibly TRBD1 (6 bases). V lost 2 bases, J lost 6 bases, and 14 bases lay in between. In germline, CDR1 is ENHRY, CDR2 SYGVKD. The CDR3 spans 15 residues. The CDR3 nucleotides are TGTGCCATCAGTGAGGTCGGGCAGGGGTTAAACACCATATATTTT. Its translation: CAISEVGQGLNTIYF.

The chain recombines TRBV6-2 or TRBV6-3 with TRBJ2-1; D gene unclear. Germline V CDR1 and CDR2: MNHEY, SVGEGT. The CDR3 has 18 amino acids. Trimming left V 0 bases short and J 0 bases short, with 15 bases between. The CDR3 bases are TGTGCCAGCAGTTACTCACTCGTCCGTGAAAGCTCCTACAATGAGCAGTTCTTC. Residues: CASSYSLVRESSYNEQFF.

This chain links TRBV20-1 with TRBJ1-4; D remains ambiguous. CDR1 is DFQATT and CDR2 is SNEGSKA in the germline V gene (reference sequence). This CDR3 spans 11 amino acids. The V and J ends lost 3 bases and 4 bases respectively, with 3 bases between them. CDR3 loop: CSARLNEKLFF. The CDR3 coding sequence is TGCAGTGCTAGGCTTAATGAAAAACTGTTTTTT.

The chain recombines TRBV6-5 with TRBJ2-7, with a tentative D call TRBD2 (6 bases). The CDR3 is made up of 13 amino acids. Looked up from germline, CDR1 is MNHEY and CDR2 is SVGAGI. V lost 10 bases and J 2 bases, leaving 15 bases between the germline ends. The CDR3 DNA reads as TGTGCCACTACGGTCGGGGGAGCCTACGAGCAGTACTTC. Amino acid sequence: CATTVGGAYEQYF.

V and J are TRBV28 and TRBJ2-7; D could derive from TRBD1 or TRBD2 (5 bases each). Germline V lookup: CDR1 MDHEN, CDR2 SYDVKM. Trimming cost V 7 bases and J 0 bases, with 16 bases left between them. There are 15 residues in the CDR3. This chain's CDR3 is CASNGGRSVSYEQYF. CDR3 nucleotides: TGTGCCAGCAATGGGGGTCGGAGCGTCTCCTACGAGCAGTACTTC. Full variable domain (remainder filled in from reference TRBV28 and TRBJ2-7): DVKVTQSSRYLVKRTGEKVFLECVQDMDHENMFWYRQDPGLGLRLIYFSYDVKMKEKGDIPEGYSVSREKKERFSLILESASTNQTSMYLCASNGGRSVSYEQYFGPGTRLTVT.

The genes are TRBV30 and TRBJ2-1; TRBD2 matches 11 bases. This CDR3 is 13 amino acids long. V was pared by 5 bases and J by 4 bases, with 1 base of the junction left unmatched. Per germline, CDR1 GTSNPN and CDR2 SVGIG (reference sequence). CDR3: CAWASGGYNEQFF. CDR3 nucleotide sequence: TGTGCCTGGGCTAGCGGGGGGTACAATGAGCAGTTCTTC.

This rearrangement joins TRBV7-2 to TRBJ2-3; no clear D. Germline loops: CDR1 SGHTA, CDR2 FQGNSA. V lost 1 base, J lost 4 bases, and 6 bases lay in between. The CDR3 runs 13 residues. The CDR3 sequence: CASSLVFSDTQYF. CDR3 sequence (DNA): TGTGCCAGCAGCTTAGTTTTTTCAGATACGCAGTATTTT.

This chain joins TRBV19 and TRBJ2-3; D unclear. Germline-derived CDR1 and CDR2 are LNHDA and SQIVND (reference sequence). The V end lost 6 bases, the J end lost 2 bases, and 9 bases lay between the germline ends. This CDR3 comprises 13 residues. This chain's CDR3 is CASRPRATDTQYF. In DNA, the CDR3 is TGTGCCAGTAGGCCCCGGGCCACAGATACGCAGTATTTT.

V and J are TRBV11-2 and TRBJ2-7, with D hard to call. CDR3 length: 13 residues. The V end was cut by 6 bases, the J end by 4 bases, with 13 bases between. Looked up from germline, CDR1 is SGHAT and CDR2 is FQNNGV. The CDR3 region has the DNA TGTGCCAGCAGGATACTCGGAGAGTACGAGCAGTACTTC. This codes for CASRILGEYEQYF.

This CDR3 is CSASYGPRGETQYF. CDR3 sequence (DNA): TGCAGTGCTAGTTACGGCCCCCGGGGGGAGACCCAGTACTTC. V and J are TRBV20-1 and TRBJ2-5, with D possibly TRBD2 on 6 matching bases. V was cut by 3 bases and J by 5 bases, with 16 bases left in between. The germline V gene has CDR1 DFQATT and CDR2 SNEGSKA (reference sequence). This CDR3 comprises 14 residues.